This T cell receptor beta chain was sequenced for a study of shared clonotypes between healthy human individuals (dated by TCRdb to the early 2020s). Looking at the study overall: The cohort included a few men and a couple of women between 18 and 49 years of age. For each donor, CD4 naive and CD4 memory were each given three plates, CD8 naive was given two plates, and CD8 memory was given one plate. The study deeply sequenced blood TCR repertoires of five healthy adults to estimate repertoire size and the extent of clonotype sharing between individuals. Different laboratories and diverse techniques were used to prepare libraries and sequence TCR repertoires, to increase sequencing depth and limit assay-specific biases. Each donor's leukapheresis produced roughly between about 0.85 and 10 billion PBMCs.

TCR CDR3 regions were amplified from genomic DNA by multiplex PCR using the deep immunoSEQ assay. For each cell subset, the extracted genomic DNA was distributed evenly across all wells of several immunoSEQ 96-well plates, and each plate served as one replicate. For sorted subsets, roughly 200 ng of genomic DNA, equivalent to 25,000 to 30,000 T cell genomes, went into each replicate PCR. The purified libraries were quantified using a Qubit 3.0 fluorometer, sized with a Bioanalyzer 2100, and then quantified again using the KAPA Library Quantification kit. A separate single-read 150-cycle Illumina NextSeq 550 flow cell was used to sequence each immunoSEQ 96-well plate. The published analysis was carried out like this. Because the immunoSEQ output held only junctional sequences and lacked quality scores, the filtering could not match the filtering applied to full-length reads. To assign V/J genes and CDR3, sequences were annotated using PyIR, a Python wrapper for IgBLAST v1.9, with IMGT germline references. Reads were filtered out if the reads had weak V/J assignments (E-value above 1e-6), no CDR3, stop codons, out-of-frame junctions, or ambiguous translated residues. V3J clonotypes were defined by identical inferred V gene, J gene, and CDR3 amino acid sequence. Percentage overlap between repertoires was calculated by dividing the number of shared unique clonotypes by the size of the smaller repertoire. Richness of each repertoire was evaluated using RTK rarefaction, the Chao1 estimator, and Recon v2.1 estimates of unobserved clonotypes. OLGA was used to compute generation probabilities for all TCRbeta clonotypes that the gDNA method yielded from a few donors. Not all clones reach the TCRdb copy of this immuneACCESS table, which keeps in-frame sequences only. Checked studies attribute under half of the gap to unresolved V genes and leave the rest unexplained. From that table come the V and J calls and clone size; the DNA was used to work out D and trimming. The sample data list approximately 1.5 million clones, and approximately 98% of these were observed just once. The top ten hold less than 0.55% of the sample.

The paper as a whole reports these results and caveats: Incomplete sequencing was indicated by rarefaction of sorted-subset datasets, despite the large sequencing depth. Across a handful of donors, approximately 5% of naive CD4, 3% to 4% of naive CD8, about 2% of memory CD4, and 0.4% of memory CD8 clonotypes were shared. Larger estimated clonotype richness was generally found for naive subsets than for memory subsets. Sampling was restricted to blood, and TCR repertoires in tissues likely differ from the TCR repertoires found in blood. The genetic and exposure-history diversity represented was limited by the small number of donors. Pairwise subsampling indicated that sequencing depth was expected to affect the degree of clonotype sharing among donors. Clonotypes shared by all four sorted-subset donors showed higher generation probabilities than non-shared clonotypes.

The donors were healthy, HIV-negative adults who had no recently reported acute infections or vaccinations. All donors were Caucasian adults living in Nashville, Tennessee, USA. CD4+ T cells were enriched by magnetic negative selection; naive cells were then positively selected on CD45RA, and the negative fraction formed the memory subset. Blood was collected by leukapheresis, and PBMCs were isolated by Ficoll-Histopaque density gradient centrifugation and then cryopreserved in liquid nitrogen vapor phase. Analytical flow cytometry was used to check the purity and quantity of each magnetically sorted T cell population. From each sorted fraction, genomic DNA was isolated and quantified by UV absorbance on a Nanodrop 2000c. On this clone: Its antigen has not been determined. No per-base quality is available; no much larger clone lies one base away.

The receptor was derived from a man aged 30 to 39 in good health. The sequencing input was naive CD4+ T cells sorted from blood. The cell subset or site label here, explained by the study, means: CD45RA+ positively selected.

The CDR3 region has the sequence CSVRTGGFSEAFF. The bases are TGCAGCGTGCGGACAGGGGGTTTCTCTGAAGCTTTCTTT. The rearranged chain carries TRBV29-1 and TRBJ1-1; 10 central bases correspond to TRBD1. The junction shows trimming of 6 bases on V and 6 bases on J, and the gene matches do not reach 7 bases of it. Reading the germline V gene gives CDR1 SQVTM and CDR2 ANQGSEA. The CDR3 covers 13 residues, taking in both the cysteine and the phenylalanine. The only DNA kept is the CDR3, 39 bases in frame from the first base.